The 21 T cell receptor beta chains below all came from one sample that was sequenced in a study of neurological immune-mediated disorders. TCRdb recomputed calls from the 5' RACE reads with MiXCR, one row per CDR3 protein. Of tens of thousands of distinct CDR3 sequences listed, roughly 3.2% were seen once; the top ten hold 2.5% to 3%. Sequencing was done on a sample of PBMCs. These receptors all stem from a woman between 45 and 60 years old with multiple sclerosis.

This clonotype has at least ten counts. A read error may produce the germline difference seen at one junction end. This chain uses TRBV20-1 with TRBJ2-6; 9 nucleotides match TRBD1. The V gene's germline CDR1 is DFQATT and CDR2 SNEGSKA (reference sequence). The CDR3 length is 18 residues. The DNA of the CDR3 is TGCAGTGCCAGAGGTGCTGGACAGGGGTACTCTGGGGCCAACGTCCTGACTTTC. It codes for CSARGAGQGYSGANVLTF.

The table lists this clonotype with many counts. The chain employs TRBV20-1 and TRBJ1-1, with D possibly matching TRBD1 (6 bases). The ends were cut back, 0 bases at V and 7 bases at J, with 18 bases in the middle. Germline values: CDR1 DFQATT, CDR2 SNEGSKA (reference sequence). The CDR3 loop spans 15 amino acids. Here the CDR3 DNA reads TGCAGTGCTAGAGATCGACTAACAGGGCTTGGTGAAGCTTTCTTT. Protein: CSARDRLTGLGEAFF.

V is TRBV7-2 and J is TRBJ1-2; D ambiguous. The ends were cut back, 1 base at V and 8 bases at J, with 11 bases in the middle. The CDR3 extends over 13 amino acids. Germline V gene data show CDR1 as SGHTA and CDR2 as FQGNSA. CDR3 amino acids: CASSLEPSLGYTF. The CDR3 DNA is TGTGCCAGCAGCTTAGAACCTTCTTTAGGCTACACCTTC.

This clonotype was observed many times. V and J are TRBV7-8 and TRBJ1-6; a possible D gene is TRBD1 (5 bases). Per germline, CDR1 SGHVS and CDR2 FQNEAQ. This CDR3 is built from 16 residues. V was shortened by 1 base and J by 10 bases, with 17 bases between the two germline ends. This CDR3 is CASSLGWLGARSPLHF. The CDR3 bases are TGTGCCAGCAGCTTAGGGTGGTTAGGGGCGAGATCACCCCTCCACTTT.

In its sample, this clonotype was seen many times. The chain couples TRBV20-1 to TRBJ2-5; 7 positions agree with TRBD1. The CDR3 runs to 12 residues. With 6 bases clipped from V and 5 bases from J, the junction kept 6 bases outside the gene matches. The germline gives CDR1 DFQATT, CDR2 SNEGSKA (reference sequence). The CDR3 nucleotides read TGCAGTGCCTATGGGACAGTTGAGACCCAGTACTTC. Protein: CSAYGTVETQYF.

This clonotype was seen at least ten times. V gene TRBV7-2 combines with J gene TRBJ2-7; D uncertain. Germline loops: CDR1 SGHTA, CDR2 FQGNSA. V was pared by 1 base and J by 3 bases, with 1 base between. The CDR3 runs to 11 residues. For the CDR3, the DNA is TGTGCCAGCAGCTTAGTCTACGAGCAGTACTTC. This gives the protein CASSLVYEQYF. The full variable domain, in which reference TRBV7-2 and TRBJ2-7 provide the parts outside the CDR3, is GAGVSQSPSNKVTEKGKDVELRCDPISGHTALYWYRQSLGQGLEFLIYFQGNSAPDKSGLPSDRFSAERTGGSVSTLTIQRTQQEDSAVYLCASSLVYEQYFGPGTRLTVT.

As for this clonotype: With a much larger clone just one base away, this may be a read error. The rearrangement links TRBV20-1 to TRBJ2-1, with D perhaps TRBD1 (5 bases). Germline CDR1 DFQATT, CDR2 SNEGSKA (reference sequence). The CDR3 runs 14 residues. The ends were cut back, 2 bases at V and 7 bases at J, with 15 bases in the middle. CDR3 nucleotides: TGCAGTGCTAGAAAGGGAAAGGGGTATAATGAGCAGTTCTTC. Translation: CSARKGKGYNEQFF.

This clonotype was observed at least ten times. The gene calls are TRBV19 and TRBJ1-5; D might be TRBD1 (5 bases). The CDR3 has 14 amino acids. With 5 bases removed from V and 9 bases from J, the gap between germline ends came to 17 bases. CDR1 and CDR2 (germline): LNHDA, SQIVND (reference sequence). The CDR3 spells CASSEVQALGPQHF. The CDR3 nucleotides are TGTGCCAGTAGTGAGGTACAGGCGTTAGGGCCCCAGCATTTT.

This clonotype was observed many times. This chain uses TRBV20-1 with TRBJ2-7; 10 bases agree with TRBD2. The CDR3 has 14 amino acids. CDR1 and CDR2 (germline): DFQATT, SNEGSKA (reference sequence). V shed 6 bases and J 5 bases; nucleotides not matched to a gene: 10. DNA of the CDR3: TGCAGTGCGCCTCCACTAGCGGGGATCGACGAGCAGTACTTC. It specifies CSAPPLAGIDEQYF.

This clonotype has at least ten counts. J is TRBJ2-1 and V is TRBV3-1; D possibly uses TRBD1 or TRBD2 (6 bases each). From germline, CDR1 is LGHDT and CDR2 YNNKEL (reference sequence). V lost 1 base to trimming and J lost 5 bases, with 12 bases between them. This CDR3 has 15 residues. As DNA, the CDR3 is TGTGCCAGCAGCCAAGGGAGGGGGGCCAACAATGAGCAGTTCTTC. Protein: CASSQGRGANNEQFF.

Ten or more counts support this clonotype. The chain recombines TRBV7-2 with TRBJ2-3; 10 bases map to TRBD1. V was pared by 2 bases and J by 6 bases, with 5 bases of the junction left unmatched. CDR3 size: 15 residues. Germline CDR1 is SGHTA and CDR2 is FQGNSA. CDR3 in amino acids: CASSLMTGGLDTQYF. CDR3 DNA sequence: TGTGCCAGCAGCTTAATGACAGGGGGCCTTGATACGCAGTATTTT.

In its sample, this clonotype was seen many times. The chain uses TRBV7-2 and TRBJ2-1; 10 bases fit TRBD2. The V gene end was trimmed by 5 bases and the J gene end by 0 bases; junction bases not matched to a gene: 16. CDR1 is SGHTA and CDR2 is FQGNSA in the germline V gene. The CDR3 covers 20 residues. In DNA form, the CDR3 reads TGTGCCAGCAGCCGACATAATAGCGGGGGGTGGCGGGGCTCCTACAATGAGCAGTTCTTC. This sequence encodes CASSRHNSGGWRGSYNEQFF.

Ten or more counts support this clonotype. The V call is TRBV7-9, the J call TRBJ1-6, with D tentatively TRBD1 (6 bases). Per germline, CDR1 SEHNR and CDR2 FQNEAQ (reference sequence). Trimming cost V 2 bases and J 10 bases, with 12 bases left between them. CDR3 length equals 14 residues. CDR3: CASSLWGAGSPLHF. In nucleotides, the CDR3 is TGTGCCAGCAGCTTATGGGGGGCAGGGTCACCCCTCCACTTT.

This clonotype was detected ten times or more. The V call is TRBV20-1, the J call TRBJ1-2; D might be TRBD1 (5 bases). V lost 6 bases and J lost 3, with 17 bases in between. CDR3 length equals 14 residues. The germline V gene has CDR1 DFQATT and CDR2 SNEGSKA (reference sequence). This CDR3 reads CSAQRITGDYGYTF. The CDR3 nucleotides are TGCAGTGCGCAGAGGATCACGGGGGACTATGGCTACACCTTC.

In its sample, this clonotype was seen many times. The chain employs TRBV20-1 and TRBJ1-5; D call uncertain. Trimming removed 5 bases from V and 1 base from J, with 9 bases in between. The CDR3 extends over 13 amino acids. Germline lookup yields CDR1 DFQATT and CDR2 SNEGSKA (reference sequence). CDR3 bases: TGCAGTGCTTCCCTGGGCAGCAATCAGCCCCAGCATTTT. Protein: CSASLGSNQPQHF.

In its sample, this clonotype was seen many times. The rearrangement links TRBV20-1 to TRBJ1-1; a weak D match, TRBD1 (6 bases). CDR3 length: 18 residues. CDR1 is DFQATT, CDR2 SNEGSKA, per germline (reference sequence). Between the trimmed V and J ends, which lost 0 bases and 1 base, there was a span of 21 bases. Written as DNA, the CDR3 is TGCAGTGCTAGAGATGTCAGGGGCCCCCTTAATTCGAACACTGAAGCTTTCTTT. It encodes CSARDVRGPLNSNTEAFF.

This clonotype showed up many times. The chain employs TRBV7-2 and TRBJ2-1; weak D call: TRBD2 (6 bases). In germline, CDR1 is SGHTA, CDR2 FQGNSA. The CDR3 contains 14 residues. V was clipped by 7 bases and J by 4 bases, with 14 bases between them. The CDR3 here is CASNAAGTYNEQFF. Written as DNA, the CDR3 is TGTGCCAGCAACGCCGCCGGGACTTACAATGAGCAGTTCTTC.

This clonotype has ten or more counts. The rearrangement joins TRBV4-3 to TRBJ2-3; D unclear. This CDR3 has 16 amino acids. Trimming stripped 1 base from V and 5 bases from J, with 16 bases between. Germline CDR1 reads LGHNA; CDR2 reads YSLEER. For the CDR3, the DNA is TGCGCCAGCAGCCAAGTATTAAGAAGGCGTCGAGATACGCAGTATTTT. This translates into CASSQVLRRRRDTQYF.

This clonotype was seen repeatedly, ten times or more. The genes are TRBV27 and TRBJ2-5, with D perhaps TRBD2 (6 bases). The CDR3 extends over 13 amino acids. Trimming removed 5 bases at V and 4 bases at J, with 11 bases between. Germline V gene sequence: CDR1 MNHEY, CDR2 SMNVEV (reference sequence). Written as DNA, the CDR3 is TGTGCCAGCAGTCTGCAGGGAGGAGAGACCCAGTACTTC. This codes for CASSLQGGETQYF.

The table lists this clonotype with many counts. V usage is TRBV15 and J usage is TRBJ2-5; 11 bases agree with TRBD2. Germline CDR1 reads LNHNV; CDR2 reads YYDKDF (reference sequence). V gave up 8 bases and J gave up 2 bases; unmatched junction bases: 7. This CDR3 comprises 15 residues. CDR3 nucleotide sequence: TGTGCCACCCAACTAGCGGGGGAAAGACAAGAGACCCAGTACTTC. Its protein is CATQLAGERQETQYF.

This clonotype appeared many times. The V call is TRBV27, the J call TRBJ2-7; tentatively, D is TRBD1 (5 bases). CDR3 length equals 13 residues. CDR1 MNHEY and CDR2 SMNVEV come from the germline V gene (reference sequence). V dropped 5 bases and J dropped 3 bases, with 11 bases sitting between them. The CDR3 DNA reads TGTGCCAGCAGTCCCGCTAGGGGCTACGAGCAGTACTTC. It translates to CASSPARGYEQYF.